These T cell receptor beta chains were read from a single sample in a study of blood T cell repertoires in COVID-19. The data were produced by immunoSEQ multiplex PCR, yet TCRdb's version contains in-frame clones alone and is incomplete. Of more than 200,000 clones listed, 75% to 90% are singletons. Sequences were obtained from PBMCs or T cells enriched from blood (not recorded which). These receptor sequences come from a woman under 40 who had recovered from COVID-19. Each CDR3 is given with its conserved first and last residue. Each record gives: D gene, J gene, V gene, clone size, CDR3 DNA, CDR3 protein. A D gene is named only where the DNA matches it firmly. A row's size may be missing; if present it is once, few, many or a size class.

d_call: TRBD1
j_call: TRBJ1-2
v_call: TRBV29-1
clone_size: NA
cdr3_nt: TGCAGCTCCCAGGGGGACAGTCAGGACTATGGCTACACCTTC
cdr3_aa: CSSQGDSQDYGYTF

d_call: TRBD2
j_call: TRBJ2-7
v_call: TRBV4-3
clone_size: NA
cdr3_nt: TGCGCCAGCAGCCAGGCTAGCGGGGCTTTCTACGAGCAGTACTTC
cdr3_aa: CASSQASGAFYEQYF

d_call: TRBD2
j_call: TRBJ2-1
v_call: TRBV7-2
clone_size: once
cdr3_nt: TGTGCCAGCAGCTTAGATCCCGGAGCGGGAAATTGGAATGAGCAGTTCTTC
cdr3_aa: CASSLDPGAGNWNEQFF

d_call: TRBD1
j_call: TRBJ1-1
v_call: TRBV27
clone_size: NA
cdr3_nt: TGTGCCAGCAGTCTCGGGACAGGGGGGAACACTGAAGCTTTCTTT
cdr3_aa: CASSLGTGGNTEAFF

d_call: TRBD2
j_call: TRBJ2-1
v_call: TRBV7-7
clone_size: NA
cdr3_nt: TGTGCTAGCAGCCCGGCGACTAGCGGTTACAATGAGCAGTTCTTC
cdr3_aa: CASSPATSGYNEQFF

d_call: TRBD2
j_call: TRBJ2-3
v_call: TRBV5-4
clone_size: NA
cdr3_nt: TGTGCCAGCAGCTTGCTGCGGGAGCCCCCAGATACGCAGTATTTT
cdr3_aa: CASSLLREPPDTQYF

d_call: NA
j_call: TRBJ1-1
v_call: TRBV6-2/TRBV6-3
clone_size: NA
cdr3_nt: TGTGCCAGCAGTTTCGGGGGGCATCTAGCGATGAACACTGAAGCTTTCTTT
cdr3_aa: CASSFGGHLAMNTEAFF

d_call: NA
j_call: TRBJ1-2
v_call: TRBV6-5
clone_size: few
cdr3_nt: TGTGCCAGCAGTTTTGGGGGCTACTATGGCTACACCTTC
cdr3_aa: CASSFGGYYGYTF

d_call: NA
j_call: TRBJ2-5
v_call: TRBV5-4
clone_size: NA
cdr3_nt: TGTGCCAGCAGTTCGGGGAGATCCGAGTCCGGAGAGACCCAGTACTTC
cdr3_aa: CASSSGRSESGETQYF

d_call: NA
j_call: TRBJ1-6
v_call: TRBV6-5
clone_size: NA
cdr3_nt: TGTGCCAGCCATGATACCAGGAATTCACCCCTCCACTTT
cdr3_aa: CASHDTRNSPLHF

d_call: TRBD1
j_call: TRBJ1-1
v_call: TRBV30
clone_size: NA
cdr3_nt: TGTGCCTGGAGTGCCCGGGACAGCTATATGAACACTGAAGCTTTCTTT
cdr3_aa: CAWSARDSYMNTEAFF

d_call: TRBD1
j_call: TRBJ1-2
v_call: TRBV18
clone_size: NA
cdr3_nt: TGTGCCAGCTCACCTTGGGACAGCTATGGCTACACCTTC
cdr3_aa: CASSPWDSYGYTF

d_call: TRBD1
j_call: TRBJ2-2
v_call: TRBV28
clone_size: NA
cdr3_nt: TGTGCCTCAGGGGGCCAGAACACCGGGGAGCTGTTTTTT
cdr3_aa: CASGGQNTGELFF

d_call: NA
j_call: TRBJ2-7
v_call: TRBV9
clone_size: NA
cdr3_nt: TGTGCCAGCAGCGTAGAAGCCGTTAGCTCCTACGAGCAGTACTTC
cdr3_aa: CASSVEAVSSYEQYF

d_call: NA
j_call: TRBJ2-7
v_call: TRBV29-1
clone_size: NA
cdr3_nt: TGCAGCGTTGAAGACGACTCCTTTTACGAGCAGTACTTC
cdr3_aa: CSVEDDSFYEQYF

d_call: TRBD2
j_call: TRBJ2-1
v_call: TRBV3-1/TRBV3-2
clone_size: NA
cdr3_nt: TGTGCCAGCAGCTCCTACGGCGGGACTAGCCAAACCAATGAGCAGTTCTTC
cdr3_aa: CASSSYGGTSQTNEQFF

d_call: TRBD2
j_call: TRBJ2-1
v_call: TRBV4-2
clone_size: NA
cdr3_nt: TGTGCCAGCAGCCATCCCACTAGCGGGAGGGATAATGAGCAGTTCTTC
cdr3_aa: CASSHPTSGRDNEQFF

d_call: TRBD1
j_call: TRBJ2-1
v_call: TRBV5-1
clone_size: NA
cdr3_nt: TGCGCCAGCAGCGTGGGACAGCGCGGCAATGAGCAGTTCTTC
cdr3_aa: CASSVGQRGNEQFF

d_call: NA
j_call: TRBJ1-1
v_call: TRBV28
clone_size: NA
cdr3_nt: TGTGCCAGCGGGGGGGGCCACACTGAAGCTTTCTTT
cdr3_aa: CASGGGHTEAFF

d_call: NA
j_call: TRBJ1-3
v_call: TRBV6-5
clone_size: NA
cdr3_nt: TGTGCCAGCAGTTACACAGACCGCTCTGGAAACACCATATATTTT
cdr3_aa: CASSYTDRSGNTIYF

d_call: TRBD1
j_call: TRBJ1-2
v_call: TRBV4-2
clone_size: NA
cdr3_nt: TGTGCCAGCAGCCAAGACGGGTCAGGGGGCGCCCTATACTATGGCTACACCTTC
cdr3_aa: CASSQDGSGGALYYGYTF

d_call: NA
j_call: TRBJ2-7
v_call: TRBV9
clone_size: NA
cdr3_nt: TGTGCCAGCAGCGCCAACGGCGGGGAGCAGTACTTC
cdr3_aa: CASSANGGEQYF